This TCR beta chain was found in a study of cytomegalovirus exposure and HLA in healthy donors. Looking at the study overall: The study placed roughly four fifths of its roughly 400 genotyped donors in the Caucasian-associated ancestry cluster.

In the PCR, 60 Vbeta and 13 Jbeta primers were used. Sequenced by immunoSEQ multiplex PCR; TCRdb stores in-frame clones only, minus some. The table includes some 57,000 clones, 89% detected once. The CDR3 loop spans 15 amino acids. In germline, CDR1 is SGDLS, CDR2 YYNGEE. The ends were cut back, 0 bases at V and 8 bases at J, with 15 bases in the middle. The receptor comes from a man younger than 40 in good health and CMV-seropositive. V usage is TRBV9 and J usage is TRBJ1-3, with a possible D match to TRBD1 (5 bases). Sample: PBMCs. The CDR3 reads CASSVGRGTFDTIYF. The DNA for the CDR3 is TGTGCCAGCAGCGTAGGTCGGGGGACTTTTGACACCATATATTTT.